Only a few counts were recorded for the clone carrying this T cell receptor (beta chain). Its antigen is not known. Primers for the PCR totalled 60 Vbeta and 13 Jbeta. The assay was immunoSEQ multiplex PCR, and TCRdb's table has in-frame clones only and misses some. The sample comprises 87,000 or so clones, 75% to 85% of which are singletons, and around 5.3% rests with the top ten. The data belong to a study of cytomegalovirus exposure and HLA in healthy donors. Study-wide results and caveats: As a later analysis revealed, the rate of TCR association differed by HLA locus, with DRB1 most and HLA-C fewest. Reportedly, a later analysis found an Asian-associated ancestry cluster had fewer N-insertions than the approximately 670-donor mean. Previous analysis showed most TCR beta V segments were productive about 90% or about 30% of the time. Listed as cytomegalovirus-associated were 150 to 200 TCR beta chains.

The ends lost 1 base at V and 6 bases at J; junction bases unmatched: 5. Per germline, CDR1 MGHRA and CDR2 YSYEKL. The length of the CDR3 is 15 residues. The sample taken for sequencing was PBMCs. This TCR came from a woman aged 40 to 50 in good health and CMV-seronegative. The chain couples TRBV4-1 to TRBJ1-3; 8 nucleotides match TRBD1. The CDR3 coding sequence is TGCGCCAGCAGCCAAGGGACAGGGTTTGAAAACACCATATATTTT. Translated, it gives CASSQGTGFENTIYF.